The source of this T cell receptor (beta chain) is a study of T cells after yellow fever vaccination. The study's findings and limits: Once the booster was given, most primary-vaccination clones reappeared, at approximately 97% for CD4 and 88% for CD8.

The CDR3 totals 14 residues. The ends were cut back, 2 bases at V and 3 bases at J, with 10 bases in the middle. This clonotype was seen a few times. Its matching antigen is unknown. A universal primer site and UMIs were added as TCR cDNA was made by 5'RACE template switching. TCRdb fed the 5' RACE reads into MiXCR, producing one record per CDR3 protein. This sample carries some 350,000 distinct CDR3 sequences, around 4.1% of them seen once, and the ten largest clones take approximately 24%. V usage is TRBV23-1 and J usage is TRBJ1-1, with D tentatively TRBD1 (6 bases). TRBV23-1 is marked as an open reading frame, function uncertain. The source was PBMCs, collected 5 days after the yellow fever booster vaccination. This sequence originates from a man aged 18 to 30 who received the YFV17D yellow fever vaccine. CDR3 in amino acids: CASSQRGADTEAFF. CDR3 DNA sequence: TGCGCCAGCAGTCAACGGGGGGCGGACACTGAAGCTTTCTTT.